The 20 T cell receptor beta chains below come from one sample, sequenced in a study of CD8 T cells in ankylosing spondylitis. TCRdb redid the calling of the 5' RACE reads with MiXCR, one entry per CDR3 protein. Of about 350,000 distinct CDR3 sequences detected, 20% to 25% appear once; the ten largest clones hold 13%. Sequencing was carried out using blood, either unsorted or a sorted T cell fraction (not recorded which). These receptors all stem from a male donor with ankylosing spondylitis or in good health (not recorded which).

This clonotype appeared a few times. The rearrangement links TRBV11-2 to TRBJ2-1; tentatively, D is TRBD1 (6 bases). V was pared by 0 bases and J by 0 bases, with 12 bases between. This CDR3 contains 17 residues. Germline assignment: CDR1 SGHAT and CDR2 FQNNGV. The CDR3 DNA follows: TGTGCCAGCAGCTTAGAGGTGGGGGCTTTCTCCTACAATGAGCAGTTCTTC. Its translation: CASSLEVGAFSYNEQFF.

This clonotype was seen a handful of times. The chain has TRBV6-2 or TRBV6-3 and TRBJ1-4, with D possibly being TRBD1 (5 bases). Trimming removed 3 bases from V and 2 bases from J, with 10 bases in between. Looked up from germline, CDR1 is MNHEY and CDR2 is SVGEGT. This CDR3 contains 15 residues. DNA for the CDR3: TGTGCCAGCAGTTATCGTGGGACCACTAATGAAAAACTGTTTTTT. Residues: CASSYRGTTNEKLFF.

The CDR3 sequence is CASSSNSRGTGGYEQYF. As DNA, the CDR3 is TGTGCCAGCAGCTCTAATTCAAGAGGGACAGGAGGATACGAGCAGTACTTC. The V and J genes are TRBV7-6 and TRBJ2-7; 8 positions agree with TRBD1. The germline V gene encodes CDR1 SGHVS and CDR2 FNYEAQ. This CDR3 has 17 amino acids. The ends lost 4 bases at V and 4 bases at J; junction bases unmatched: 15.

The chain recombines TRBV29-1 with TRBJ1-1, with unresolved D. Germline V gene lookup returns CDR1 SQVTM and CDR2 ANQGSEA. The CDR3 extends over 11 amino acids. The germline V and J ends were trimmed by 3 bases and 3 bases, with 5 bases remaining between them. In DNA, the CDR3 is TGCAGCGTTGACTTGTACACTGAAGCTTTCTTT. This encodes CSVDLYTEAFF.

This clonotype appeared many times. The V gene is TRBV6-1, the J gene TRBJ2-7, with D perhaps being TRBD1 or TRBD2 (5 bases each). Trimming removed 8 bases from V and 0 bases from J, with 17 bases in between. This CDR3 spans 15 amino acids. Germline V gene data show CDR1 as MNHNS and CDR2 as SASEGT. CDR3 coding DNA: TGTGCCAGCGGTCTATTATTTGGGGGCTCCTACGAGCAGTACTTC. It codes for CASGLLFGGSYEQYF.

The chain recombines TRBV29-1 with TRBJ2-7; TRBD1 aligns across 8 bases. Germline loops: CDR1 SQVTM, CDR2 ANQGSEA. After removal of 6 bases from V and 2 bases from J, the junction contained 9 bases not matched to a gene. This CDR3 has 14 residues. CDR3 in amino acids: CSVPGGTGPYEQYF. Here the CDR3 DNA reads TGCAGCGTCCCCGGAGGGACAGGCCCCTACGAGCAGTACTTC.

The chain combines TRBV11-2 with TRBJ2-5; D remains unclear. V dropped 4 bases and J dropped 5 bases, with 17 bases sitting between them. CDR1 is SGHAT, CDR2 FQNNGV, per germline. This CDR3 spans 15 amino acids. The CDR3 reads CASSSSSAASETQYF. The CDR3 region has the DNA TGTGCCAGCAGCTCCTCGTCGGCTGCCTCGGAGACCCAGTACTTC.

This clonotype was seen more than once but under ten times. This chain joins TRBV20-1 and TRBJ2-5, with 9 bases aligning to TRBD1. The length of the CDR3 is 17 residues. V shed 0 bases, J shed 4 bases, and the junction held 12 bases outside the gene matches. Per germline, CDR1 DFQATT and CDR2 SNEGSKA (reference sequence). CDR3 sequence (DNA): TGCAGTGCTAGAGATCTCGTACGGGACAGGGTCCGAGAGACCCAGTACTTC. Amino acid sequence: CSARDLVRDRVRETQYF.

This clonotype was detected many times. The chain carries TRBV14 and TRBJ1-2, with a possible D match to TRBD1 (5 bases). Germline CDR1 SGHDN, CDR2 FVKESK. The CDR3 extends over 14 amino acids. V lost 7 bases and J 7 bases, leaving 19 bases between the germline ends. CDR3 sequence reads: CASTRGYLPLGYTF. The CDR3 DNA reads TGTGCCAGCACCCGGGGGTATCTCCCCCTTGGCTACACCTTC.

The gene calls are TRBV5-6 and TRBJ2-5; no clear D. This CDR3 contains 12 residues. V lost 4 bases and J lost 4, with 8 bases in between. The germline gives CDR1 SGHDT, CDR2 YYEEEE. The CDR3 DNA is TGTGCCAGCAGCATTGGCCTAGAGACCCAGTACTTC. This gives the protein CASSIGLETQYF.

J is TRBJ1-1 and V is TRBV12-3 or TRBV12-4; TRBD1 is a possible D gene (6 bases). V was shortened by 4 bases and J by 4 bases, with 13 bases between the two germline ends. The CDR3 contains 14 residues. The CDR3 reads CASSWEGVVTEAFF. As DNA, the CDR3 is TGTGCCAGCAGTTGGGAGGGGGTCGTCACTGAAGCTTTCTTT.

This clonotype was counted a few times. The rearrangement uses TRBV24-1 and TRBJ2-1, with 9 positions matching TRBD2. Germline V lookup: CDR1 KGHDR, CDR2 SFDVKD. V dropped 9 bases and J dropped 9; count of bases not matched to a gene: 2. The CDR3 runs 11 residues. DNA of the CDR3: TGTGCCACCGCGGGGGGGACTGAGCAGTTCTTC. It is translated as CATAGGTEQFF.

A few counts support this clonotype. CDR3 in amino acids: CSAQGSLSNTEAFF. The CDR3 DNA reads as TGCAGTGCACAGGGGTCTTTATCGAACACTGAAGCTTTCTTT. V is TRBV20-1 and J is TRBJ1-1; 7 bases map to TRBD1. The V and J ends lost 6 bases and 1 base, in that order; junction bases with no gene match: 8. The CDR3 totals 14 residues. Germline V gene data show CDR1 as DFQATT and CDR2 as SNEGSKA (reference sequence).

In its sample, this clonotype was seen a few times. The chain is built from TRBV12-3 or TRBV12-4 and TRBJ1-3; weak D call: TRBD1 (5 bases). There are 15 residues in the CDR3. V lost 3 bases, J lost 2 bases, and 11 bases lay in between. CDR3 nucleotides: TGTGCCAGCAGTTTGATGGGGGATGCTGGAAACACCATATATTTT. Protein sequence: CASSLMGDAGNTIYF.

The table lists this clonotype with a few counts. The rearrangement links TRBV27 to TRBJ2-7, with D possibly TRBD1 on 6 matching bases. The V gene's germline CDR1 is MNHEY and CDR2 SMNVEV (reference sequence). V lost 7 bases and J lost 2, with 12 bases in between. The CDR3 is made up of 13 amino acids. The CDR3 is CASTLQGPYEQYF. Here the CDR3 DNA reads TGTGCCAGCACTCTACAGGGTCCCTACGAGCAGTACTTC.

This clonotype was seen a few times. J is TRBJ2-3 and V is TRBV7-9; D not certain. Germline V gene sequence: CDR1 SEHNR, CDR2 FQNEAQ (reference sequence). The CDR3 covers 15 residues. V was cut by 5 bases and J by 0 bases, with 12 bases left in between. The CDR3 DNA sequence: TGTGCCAGCAGCCCGGACGCGTTTAGCACAGATACGCAGTATTTT. It encodes CASSPDAFSTDTQYF.

The chain has TRBV12-3 or TRBV12-4 and TRBJ2-3, with 11 bases aligning to TRBD2. The CDR3 covers 15 residues. V shed 5 bases, J shed 3 bases, and the junction held 4 bases outside the gene matches. CDR3 DNA: TGTGCCAGCAGTCATAGCGGGGGGGCTACAGATACGCAGTATTTT. Translated: CASSHSGGATDTQYF.

V usage is TRBV6-1 and J usage is TRBJ2-7; possible D gene TRBD2, 5 bases. The CDR3 consists of 14 residues. The ends were cut back, 6 bases at V and 1 base at J, with 13 bases in the middle. The germline V gene encodes CDR1 MNHNS and CDR2 SASEGT. The CDR3 sequence: CASSPPGLSYEQYF. In DNA, the CDR3 is TGTGCCAGCAGCCCACCGGGATTGTCCTACGAGCAGTACTTC.

V gene TRBV4-1 combines with J gene TRBJ2-1; 14 bases fit TRBD2. Losses at the gene ends were 1 base for V and 1 base for J; bases not matched to a gene: 9. Germline CDR1 and CDR2: MGHRA and YSYEKL. The CDR3 contains 20 residues. The CDR3 reads CASSQGGLAGARGSYNEQFF. Here the CDR3 DNA reads TGCGCCAGCAGCCAAGGGGGACTAGCGGGGGCCCGAGGGTCCTACAATGAGCAGTTCTTC.

The chain joins TRBV5-1 to TRBJ2-1; D gene uncertain. V lost 3 bases and J lost 4, with 8 bases in between. The V gene's germline CDR1 is SGHRS and CDR2 YFSETQ. The CDR3 extends over 13 amino acids. The CDR3 spells CASSSEQYNEQFF. In nucleotides, the CDR3 is TGCGCCAGCAGCTCTGAGCAGTACAATGAGCAGTTCTTC.